This T cell receptor beta chain was sequenced for a study of blood T cells in healthy people across ages. This clonotype came up a few times. Antigen specificity is unknown. CDR1 and CDR2 (germline): DFQATT, SNEGSKA (reference sequence). CDR3 length: 13 residues. Trimming removed 6 bases from V and 4 bases from J; junction bases left unmatched: 8. General observations from the study: In long-lived donors, naive CD4+ cell counts and diversity exceeded those of aged donors.

Each sample used at least 6 million PBMCs. It was with a sample-barcoded 5' primer and a J-beta primer mix that a second PCR of roughly 6 to 11 cycles was run. TCRdb redid the calling of the 5' RACE reads with MiXCR, one entry per CDR3 protein. Of roughly 1.6 million distinct CDR3 sequences listed, roughly 30% are singletons. The gene calls are TRBV20-1 and TRBJ1-2; 7 bases align to TRBD1. Sequenced: blood. The source of this sequence is a woman under 40 in good health. In nucleotides, the CDR3 is TGCAGTGCCCCGGACAGGAGGGGCTATGGCTACACCTTC. Its translation: CSAPDRRGYGYTF.